Shown below are 24 T cell receptor beta chains from a single sample sequenced in a study of PD-1 blockade in classical Hodgkin lymphoma. The assay was immunoSEQ multiplex PCR, and TCRdb's table has in-frame clones only and misses some. The sample yields 17,000 or so clones, roughly 87% seen once. Time point described: newly diagnosed, previously untreated cHL patient sample. The material sequenced was peripheral blood mononuclear cells (PBMCs). These receptors were obtained from a human donor with classical Hodgkin lymphoma.

Turning to this clone: A read error may account for a junction end that differs from germline. The rearrangement links TRBV19 to TRBJ1-5; no clear D. The V gene's germline CDR1 is LNHDA and CDR2 SQIVND (reference sequence). The CDR3 extends over 13 amino acids. CDR3 sequence reads: CASSVDLRQPQHF. DNA of the CDR3: TGTGCCAGTAGTGTAGACTTGCGGCAGCCCCAGCATTTT.

The chain uses TRBV30 and TRBJ2-3; 8 positions agree with TRBD2. Germline lookup yields CDR1 GTSNPN and CDR2 SVGIG (reference sequence). The junction had 7 bases not matched to a gene; V was cut back by 3 bases and J by 2 bases. This CDR3 spans 15 amino acids. The CDR3 region has the DNA TGTGCCTGGAGGGGCAGCGGGAGCGCCACAGATACGCAGTATTTT. Its protein product is CAWRGSGSATDTQYF.

V is TRBV7-6 and J is TRBJ2-1, with D tentatively TRBD1 (5 bases). V lost 1 base and J 9 bases, leaving 13 bases between the germline ends. The germline V gene has CDR1 SGHVS and CDR2 FNYEAQ. This CDR3 has 14 amino acids. The chain's CDR3 is CASSLGVRGGEQFF. In DNA, the CDR3 is TGTGCCAGCAGCTTAGGGGTAAGGGGCGGTGAGCAGTTCTTC.

V gene TRBV6-5 combines with J gene TRBJ1-6; TRBD1 might be the D (5 bases). V dropped 0 bases and J dropped 7 bases, with 7 bases sitting between them. CDR3 length: 14 residues. Germline V gene lookup returns CDR1 MNHEY and CDR2 SVGAGI. CDR3 sequence reads: CASSYSTGNSPLHF. In nucleotides, the CDR3 is TGTGCCAGCAGTTACTCCACAGGAAATTCACCCCTCCACTTT.

This chain connects TRBV5-1 to TRBJ1-2; 8 bases agree with TRBD1. CDR3 length equals 16 residues. Germline V lookup: CDR1 SGHRS, CDR2 YFSETQ. J gave up 6 bases and V 5 bases, and 15 bases lay outside the gene matches. This chain's CDR3 is CASSDNRGDLSNGYTF. The CDR3 nucleotides are TGCGCCAGCAGTGATAACAGGGGGGACTTAAGTAATGGCTACACCTTC.

The CDR3 reads CASSVGGRQGTEAFF. The CDR3 bases are TGTGCCAGCAGCGTAGGGGGCAGGCAGGGCACTGAAGCTTTCTTT. The chain combines TRBV9 with TRBJ1-1; a possible D gene is TRBD1 (5 bases). The CDR3 covers 15 residues. Looked up from germline, CDR1 is SGDLS and CDR2 is YYNGEE. Trimming removed 0 bases from V and 4 bases from J, with 13 bases in between.

This chain uses TRBV7-9 with TRBJ2-1, with D perhaps being TRBD1 or TRBD2 (6 bases each). The CDR3 contains 14 residues. Trimming stripped 6 bases from V and 0 bases from J, with 9 bases between. The germline V gene encodes CDR1 SEHNR and CDR2 FQNEAQ (reference sequence). The CDR3 nucleotides read TGTGCCAGCAGTCCGGGGGCCTCCTACAATGAGCAGTTCTTC. This sequence encodes CASSPGASYNEQFF.

The chain joins TRBV4-3 to TRBJ1-1, with a tentative D call TRBD1 (5 bases). This CDR3 contains 16 residues. The germline CDR1 and CDR2 sequences are LGHNA and YSLEER. Trimming removed 3 bases at V and 0 bases at J, with 14 bases between. Here the CDR3 reads CASSHGDFRMNTEAFF. The CDR3 nucleotides read TGCGCCAGCAGCCACGGGGACTTCCGGATGAACACTGAAGCTTTCTTT.

In DNA form, the CDR3 reads TGTGCCAGTACAGGGGGCTACGAGCAGTACTTC. Translation: CASTGGYEQYF. V is TRBV19 and J is TRBJ2-7, with 7 bases aligning to TRBD1. The CDR3 is 11 amino acids. The junction had 0 bases not matched to a gene; V was cut back by 7 bases and J by 3 bases. CDR1 is LNHDA and CDR2 is SQIVND in the germline V gene (reference sequence).

This sequence joins TRBV5-1 and TRBJ1-2; TRBD1 might be the D (5 bases). Germline CDR1 and CDR2: SGHRS and YFSETQ. V lost 1 base and J lost 6, with 13 bases in between. The CDR3 extends over 14 amino acids. In DNA form, the CDR3 reads TGCGCCAGCAGCTTGATAGGGGCCCTCGATGGCTACACCTTC. It codes for CASSLIGALDGYTF.

V usage is TRBV18 and J usage is TRBJ2-3; D gene uncertain. CDR1 and CDR2 (germline): KGHSH, LQKENI. The germline V and J ends were trimmed by 5 bases and 4 bases, with 16 bases remaining between them. The CDR3 spans 15 residues. The CDR3, as DNA: TGTGCCAGCTCAACGGAGACACCCCCCGCAGATACGCAGTATTTT. It encodes CASSTETPPADTQYF. Complete variable domain (other parts from reference TRBV18 and TRBJ2-3): NAGVMQNPRHLVRRRGQEARLRCSPMKGHSHVYWYRQLPEEGLKFMVYLQKENIIDESGMPKERFSAEFPKEGPSILRIQQVVRGDSAAYFCASSTETPPADTQYFGPGTRLTVL.

V and J are TRBV28 and TRBJ1-2, with 8 bases that match TRBD1. Germline loops: CDR1 MDHEN, CDR2 SYDVKM. V shed 7 bases, J shed 6 bases, and the junction held 16 bases outside the gene matches. The CDR3 spans 16 residues. The CDR3 spells CASTPVAWTGKDGYTF. The CDR3 region has the DNA TGTGCCAGCACCCCTGTGGCGTGGACAGGGAAGGATGGCTACACCTTC.

The chain carries TRBV14 and TRBJ2-7; 8 nucleotides match TRBD1. Germline V lookup: CDR1 SGHDN, CDR2 FVKESK. The V segment lost 2 bases and the J segment 2 bases; nucleotides outside the gene matches: 8. CDR3 length equals 16 residues. In nucleotides, the CDR3 is TGTGCCAGCAGCCAACATCAAGGACAGGGTGCCTACGAGCAGTACTTC. It specifies CASSQHQGQGAYEQYF. Variable domain in full (rest from reference TRBV14 and TRBJ2-7): EAGVTQFPSHSVIEKGQTVTLRCDPISGHDNLYWYRRVMGKEIKFLLHFVKESKQDESGMPNNRFLAERTGGTYSTLKVQPAELEDSGVYFCASSQHQGQGAYEQYFGPGTRLTVT.

The chain's CDR3 is CASSLAGVYNEQFF. In nucleotides, the CDR3 is TGTGCCAGCAGCTTAGCGGGGGTGTACAATGAGCAGTTCTTC. This sequence joins TRBV7-9 and TRBJ2-7; D could derive from TRBD1 or TRBD2 (5 bases each). The J call is uncertain, as TRBJ2-1 better fits the DNA end. Germline-derived CDR1 and CDR2 are SEHNR and FQNEAQ (reference sequence). The CDR3 is made up of 14 amino acids.

This rearrangement joins TRBV27 to TRBJ2-3; 7 nucleotides align to TRBD2. Per germline, CDR1 MNHEY and CDR2 SMNVEV (reference sequence). J lost 8 bases, V lost 5 bases, and 13 bases had no gene match. This CDR3 has 15 residues. CDR3 protein: CASSVTSQSGGTQYF. The CDR3 DNA follows: TGTGCCAGCAGTGTGACTAGCCAGAGTGGTGGTACGCAGTATTTT.

This chain connects TRBV6-1 to TRBJ2-7; TRBD1 agrees at 7 bases. Trimming took 2 bases from V and 6 from J; bases not matched to a gene: 4. The CDR3 has 13 residues. CDR1 is MNHNS and CDR2 is SASEGT in the germline V gene. The CDR3 spells CASSEPTGVEQYF. The DNA for the CDR3 is TGTGCCAGCAGTGAACCAACAGGGGTCGAGCAGTACTTC.

The chain has TRBV5-6 and TRBJ1-4, with 8 bases identical to TRBD1. CDR1 is SGHDT, CDR2 YYEEEE, per germline. This CDR3 comprises 15 residues. The J segment lost 4 bases and the V segment lost 2 bases, leaving 4 bases of the junction unmatched. CDR3 sequence: CASSFYRGYNEKLFF. DNA for the CDR3: TGTGCCAGCAGCTTTTACAGGGGGTATAATGAAAAACTGTTTTTT.

The genes are TRBV29-1 and TRBJ1-1; TRBD1 might be the D (6 bases). The CDR3 is made up of 11 amino acids. The germline gives CDR1 SQVTM, CDR2 ANQGSEA. V lost 7 bases and J 1 base, leaving 7 bases between the germline ends. The CDR3 here is CSAQGNTEAFF. CDR3 coding DNA: TGCAGCGCACAGGGGAACACTGAAGCTTTCTTT.

The rearrangement joins TRBV18 to TRBJ2-2, with 9 bases fitting TRBD1. V was clipped by 2 bases and J by 5 bases; unmatched bases: 6. The CDR3 extends over 16 amino acids. Per the germline V gene, CDR1 is KGHSH and CDR2 is LQKENI. CDR3 DNA: TGTGCCAGCTCACCAAGAGGCGGGACAGGGACCGGGGAGCTGTTTTTT. The encoded protein is CASSPRGGTGTGELFF.

The rearrangement uses TRBV5-6 and TRBJ2-7, with 11 bases lining up with TRBD1. The CDR3 runs 18 residues. Losses at the gene ends were 3 bases for V and 6 bases for J; bases not matched to a gene: 17. Germline V gene data show CDR1 as SGHDT and CDR2 as YYEEEE. CDR3 sequence reads: CASSSGTGGVVRLGEQYF. The CDR3 nucleotides are TGTGCCAGCAGCTCCGGGACAGGGGGGGTAGTCAGGCTGGGCGAGCAGTACTTC.

The chain is built from TRBV10-3 and TRBJ2-3; 7 nucleotides match TRBD1. From germline, CDR1 is ENHRY and CDR2 SYGVKD. V dropped 6 bases and J dropped 2; count of bases not matched to a gene: 5. The CDR3 is 14 amino acids. The CDR3 loop is CAIRSGTDTDTQYF. The DNA for the CDR3 is TGTGCCATCAGATCCGGGACAGACACAGATACGCAGTATTTT.

The genes are TRBV19 and TRBJ1-5; D uncertain. Germline V gene data show CDR1 as LNHDA and CDR2 as SQIVND (reference sequence). This CDR3 spans 14 amino acids. The V end was cut by 0 bases, the J end by 9 bases, with 12 bases between. Here the CDR3 DNA reads TGTGCCAGTAGTATAGATCGGGATCGAAGGCCCCAGCATTTT. Protein product: CASSIDRDRRPQHF.

This clone was seen more than once but under ten times. A read error may account for a junction end that differs from germline. The V gene is TRBV6-5, the J gene TRBJ2-7; D is tentatively TRBD1 or TRBD2 (5 bases each). From germline, CDR1 is MNHEY and CDR2 SVGAGI. The CDR3 runs 14 residues. CDR3 bases: TGCGCGAGCTCTCCCGGGGCCCGAAACTACGAGCAGTACTTC. Its translation: CASSPGARNYEQYF.

V gene TRBV7-3 combines with J gene TRBJ2-1; D tentatively reads TRBD1 or TRBD2 (5 bases each). V dropped 0 bases and J dropped 7 bases, with 16 bases sitting between them. There are 16 residues in the CDR3. Germline assignment: CDR1 SGHTA and CDR2 FQGTGA. In DNA form, the CDR3 reads TGTGCCAGCAGCTTAACGGGGCGGGCCCCCTGGAATGAGCAGTTCTTC. Amino acids: CASSLTGRAPWNEQFF.